This T cell receptor (beta chain) comes out of a study of cytomegalovirus exposure and HLA in healthy donors. This clone showed up just once. The target antigen is unknown. At one boundary the junction diverges from the germline segment, which might be a read error. Study outcomes and limitations: The majority of TCR sequences were rare, yet some public TCRs appeared in many donors. Other equally common chains were less clonally expanded than HLA-associated TCR beta chains, a later analysis showed.

The primer mix had 60 Vbeta and 13 Jbeta primers. Sequencing used immunoSEQ multiplex PCR; TCRdb keeps in-frame clones, though not all of them. The sample yields around 140,000 clones, 75% to 80% seen once. The CDR3 is 8 residues long. Germline assignment: CDR1 MNHEY and CDR2 SVGAGI. The chain recombines TRBV6-5 with TRBJ1-1; the D is unclear. The sequencing sample was made of PBMCs. The sequence came from a woman aged 55-70 years in good health and CMV-seronegative. CDR3 DNA: TGCGGTTCCGTTGAAGCTTTCTTT. The encoded protein is CGSVEAFF.